This T cell receptor (beta chain) appears in the sequencing data of a study of T cells in Graves' hyperthyroidism and ophthalmopathy. The CDR3 extends over 13 amino acids. In germline, CDR1 is SQVTM, CDR2 ANQGSEA. With V trimmed by 8 bases and J by 7 bases, 11 bases remained unmatched. The investigators amplified TCR beta CDR3 regions from RNA transcripts. A set of HTBI primers served as the primers for a first-round RT-PCR of the TCR CDR3. TCRdb passed the multiplex PCR reads through MiXCR, listing each CDR3 protein once. The repertoire holds about 46,000 distinct CDR3 sequences, with 49% as singletons.

The receptor was derived from a woman between 45 and 65 years old with Graves' hyperthyroidism. The sequenced material came from peripheral blood or thyroid tissue (not recorded which). The chain is built from TRBV29-1 and TRBJ1-2, with TRBD1 identical over 9 bases. The CDR3 nucleotides read TGCAGCAGTTTGGGACAGGGAGGTGGTGGCTACACCTTC. Residues: CSSLGQGGGGYTF.